A selection of T cell receptor beta chains follows, all from one sample in a study of Graves' ophthalmopathy and Graves' hyperthyroidism. A single record per CDR3 protein comes from TCRdb applying MiXCR to the multiplex PCR reads. Of some 1.1 million distinct CDR3 sequences in the sample, roughly 35% were seen once. Material: peripheral blood or thyroid tissue (not recorded which). These receptors all stem from an adult man with Graves' hyperthyroidism. Each CDR3 is given with its conserved first and last residue. D genes are given only for firm matches. Clone size, where shown, is once, few, many, or a class for clones that have expanded.

D gene	J gene	V gene	clone size	CDR3 protein	CDR3 DNA
-	TRBJ2-6	TRBV7-2	few	CASSLTHDARASGANVLTF	TGTGCCAGCAGCTTAACCCACGACGCCCGAGCCTCTGGGGCCAACGTCCTGACTTTC
-	TRBJ1-5	TRBV6-6	many	CASSYRPNQPQHF	TGTGCCAGCAGTTACCGACCTAATCAGCCCCAGCATTTT
TRBD1	TRBJ1-1	TRBV12-3/TRBV12-4	many	CASNPQGAGEAFF	TGTGCCAGCAACCCACAGGGGGCGGGTGAAGCTTTCTTT
TRBD1	TRBJ1-5	TRBV7-8	many	CASSSRTGGQPQHF	TGTGCCAGCAGCTCCAGGACAGGGGGGCAGCCCCAGCATTTT
-	TRBJ2-7	TRBV9	few	CASSPRGLADSYEQYF	TGTGCCAGCAGCCCCCGGGGGCTAGCGGATTCCTACGAGCAGTACTTC
TRBD1	TRBJ2-7	TRBV7-2	-	CASSLGQGWNEQYF	TGTGCCAGCAGCTTAGGACAGGGATGGAACGAGCAGTACTTC
TRBD1	TRBJ1-2	TRBV7-2	many	CASSLGGQGSGGYTF	TGTGCCAGCAGCTTAGGGGGACAGGGTTCAGGCGGCTACACCTTC
-	TRBJ2-7	TRBV4-3	few	CASSQELFIPEQYF	TGCGCCAGCAGCCAAGAACTGTTTATCCCGGAGCAGTACTTC
-	TRBJ1-2	TRBV5-4	many	CASSLYGGYTF	TGTGCCAGCAGCTTGTACGGGGGCTACACCTTC
-	TRBJ1-1	TRBV9	many	CASSVLANTEAFF	TGTGCCAGCAGCGTACTTGCGAACACTGAAGCTTTCTTT
-	TRBJ1-1	TRBV19	many	CASSSPSVRMNTEAFF	TGTGCCAGTAGTAGCCCGTCCGTCCGCATGAACACTGAAGCTTTCTTT
-	TRBJ1-5	TRBV13	many	CASSGQGQPQHF	TGTGCCAGCAGCGGTCAGGGGCAGCCCCAGCATTTT
-	TRBJ1-5	TRBV10-3	many	CAISDRRDSNQPQHF	TGTGCCATCAGTGACCGGAGGGATAGCAATCAGCCCCAGCATTTT
TRBD2	TRBJ2-2	TRBV10-3	few	CAISEFSSGRSRGELFF	TGTGCCATCAGTGAGTTTTCTAGCGGGAGATCCCGCGGGGAGCTGTTTTTT
-	TRBJ2-5	TRBV4-3	many	CASSQDRWTSQYF	TGCGCCAGCAGCCAAGATCGATGGACAAGCCAGTACTTC
-	TRBJ2-7	TRBV5-6	-	CASSLVDRAAYEQYF	TGTGCCAGCAGCTTGGTGGACAGAGCGGCCTACGAGCAGTACTTC
-	TRBJ2-3	TRBV2	-	CASSRTLPTDTQYF	TGTGCCAGCAGTAGAACACTACCTACAGATACGCAGTATTTT
TRBD1	TRBJ2-7	TRBV4-1	few	CASSLSTGGPREQYF	TGCGCCAGCAGCCTTTCCACAGGGGGCCCGAGGGAGCAGTACTTC
-	TRBJ2-7	TRBV7-2	many	CASSLVAGSYEQYF	TGTGCCAGCAGCTTAGTGGCAGGCTCCTACGAGCAGTACTTC
-	TRBJ1-4	TRBV10-3	-	CASSFGSEKLFF	TGTGCCAGCAGTTTCGGAAGTGAAAAACTGTTTTTT
TRBD1	TRBJ1-6	TRBV7-9	-	CASRARTGNNSPLHF	TGTGCCAGCAGGGCCCGGACAGGGAACAATTCACCCCTCCACTTT
TRBD2	TRBJ2-5	TRBV7-2	-	CASSWGTGAGETQYF	TGTGCCAGCAGCTGGGGGACGGGAGCGGGGGAGACCCAGTACTTC
-	TRBJ1-3	TRBV11-1	few	CASSLYPGLLSGNTIYF	TGTGCCAGCAGCTTATACCCAGGACTTCTCTCTGGAAACACCATATATTTT
TRBD1	TRBJ2-7	TRBV15	many	CATSGLDRDRGDPYEQYF	TGTGCCACCAGCGGGCTCGACCGGGACAGGGGCGACCCCTACGAGCAGTACTTC
-	TRBJ2-5	TRBV7-2	-	CASSYGPPVQETQYF	TGTGCCAGCAGCTACGGGCCTCCCGTCCAAGAGACCCAGTACTTC
TRBD2	TRBJ2-7	TRBV9	many	CASSASGSSSYEQYF	TGTGCCAGCAGCGCAAGCGGGAGTAGCTCCTACGAGCAGTACTTC
-	TRBJ2-7	TRBV20-1	many	CSARFITSEQYF	TGCAGTGCTAGATTTATAACTAGCGAGCAGTACTTC
TRBD2	TRBJ2-5	TRBV20-1	few	CSARALLAGRRLQETQYF	TGCAGTGCTAGAGCGCTTCTAGCGGGGCGCCGACTCCAAGAGACCCAGTACTTC
-	TRBJ1-1	TRBV7-3	many	CASSLQVNTEAFF	TGTGCCAGCAGCTTACAGGTGAACACTGAAGCTTTCTTT
-	TRBJ1-1	TRBV20-1	many	CSARGPAGREAFF	TGCAGTGCTAGAGGCCCGGCAGGGCGGGAGGCTTTCTTT
TRBD2	TRBJ2-7	TRBV10-3	-	CAGADSGGYEQYF	TGTGCCGGCGCCGACAGCGGGGGCTACGAGCAGTACTTC
-	TRBJ2-7	TRBV24-1	many	CATSAPDPDYEQYF	TGTGCCACCAGTGCCCCGGACCCGGACTACGAGCAGTACTTC
-	TRBJ2-7	TRBV5-1	-	CASSRESGAAYEQYF	TGCGCCAGCAGCCGGGAAAGTGGGGCAGCCTACGAGCAGTACTTC
TRBD1	TRBJ1-1	TRBV19	-	CASRPGQVNTKAFF	TGTGCCAGTAGGCCCGGACAGGTAAACACTAAAGCTTTCTTT
TRBD1	TRBJ1-5	TRBV19	many	CASSMRTGVGNQPQHF	TGTGCCAGTAGTATGAGGACAGGGGTGGGCAATCAGCCCCAGCATTTT
-	TRBJ2-2	TRBV14	-	CASSQVSTGELFF	TGTGCCAGCAGCCAGGTTTCGACGGGGGAGCTGTTTTTT
TRBD2	TRBJ2-7	TRBV7-2	once	CASSQEGTSTHEQYF	TGTGCCAGCAGCCAAGAAGGGACTAGCACCCACGAGCAGTACTTC
TRBD2	TRBJ2-7	TRBV10-2	-	CATLGGEQYF	TGCGCCACCCTCGGGGGGGAGCAGTACTTC
-	TRBJ2-2	TRBV13	many	CASSLGLTLGELFF	TGTGCCAGCAGCTTGGGTTTGACACTCGGGGAGCTGTTTTTT
TRBD2	TRBJ2-7	TRBV10-3	few	CASSYGASGGPGEQYF	TGTGCCAGCAGTTACGGCGCCAGCGGGGGTCCTGGCGAGCAGTACTTC
-	TRBJ1-6	TRBV14	few	CASSQERGQAYNSPLHF	TGTGCCAGCAGCCAAGAGAGGGGTCAGGCCTATAATTCACCCCTCCACTTT